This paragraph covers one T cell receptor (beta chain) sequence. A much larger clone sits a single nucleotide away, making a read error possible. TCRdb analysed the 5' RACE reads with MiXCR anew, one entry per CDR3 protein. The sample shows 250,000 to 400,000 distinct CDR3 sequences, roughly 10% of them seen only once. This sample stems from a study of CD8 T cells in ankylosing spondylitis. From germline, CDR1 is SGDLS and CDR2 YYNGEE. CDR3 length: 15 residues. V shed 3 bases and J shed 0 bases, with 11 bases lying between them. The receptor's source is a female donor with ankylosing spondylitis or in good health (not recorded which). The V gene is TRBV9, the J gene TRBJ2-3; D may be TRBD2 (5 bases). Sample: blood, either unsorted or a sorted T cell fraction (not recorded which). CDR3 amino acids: CASSARGMSTDTQYF. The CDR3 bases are TGTGCCAGCAGCGCCAGAGGGATGAGCACAGATACGCAGTATTTT.